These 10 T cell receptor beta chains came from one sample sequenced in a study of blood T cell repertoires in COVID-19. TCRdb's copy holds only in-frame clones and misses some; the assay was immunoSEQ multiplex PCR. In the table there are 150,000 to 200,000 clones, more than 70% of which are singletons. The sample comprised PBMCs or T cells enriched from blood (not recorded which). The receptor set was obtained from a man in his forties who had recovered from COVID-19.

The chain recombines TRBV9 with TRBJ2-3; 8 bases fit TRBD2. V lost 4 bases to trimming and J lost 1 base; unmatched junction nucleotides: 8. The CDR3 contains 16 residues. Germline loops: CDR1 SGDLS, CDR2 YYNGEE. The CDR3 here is CASSNSGNPRTDTQYF. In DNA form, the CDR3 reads TGTGCCAGCAGCAATAGCGGGAACCCCCGCACAGATACGCAGTATTTT.

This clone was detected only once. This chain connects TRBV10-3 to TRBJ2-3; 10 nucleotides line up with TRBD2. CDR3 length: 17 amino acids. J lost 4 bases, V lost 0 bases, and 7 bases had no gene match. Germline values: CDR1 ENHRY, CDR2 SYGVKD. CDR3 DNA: TGTGCCATCAGTGAGTCCGGAAGCGGGGGGGTTCCAGATACGCAGTATTTT. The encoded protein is CAISESGSGGVPDTQYF.

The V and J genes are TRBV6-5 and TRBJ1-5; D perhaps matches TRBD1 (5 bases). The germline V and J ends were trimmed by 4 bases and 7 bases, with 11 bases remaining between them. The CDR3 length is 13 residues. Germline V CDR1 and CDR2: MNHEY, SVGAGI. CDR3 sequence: CASSFGGWQPQHF. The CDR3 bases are TGTGCCAGCAGTTTCGGGGGTTGGCAGCCCCAGCATTTT.

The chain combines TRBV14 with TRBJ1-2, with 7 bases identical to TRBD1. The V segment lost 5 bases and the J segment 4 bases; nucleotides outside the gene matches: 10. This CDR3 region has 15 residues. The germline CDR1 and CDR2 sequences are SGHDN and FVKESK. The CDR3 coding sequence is TGTGCCAGCAGCAACAGACAGGGATCTCTCTATGGCTACACCTTC. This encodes CASSNRQGSLYGYTF. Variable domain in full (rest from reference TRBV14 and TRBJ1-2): EAGVTQFPSHSVIEKGQTVTLRCDPISGHDNLYWYRRVMGKEIKFLLHFVKESKQDESGMPNNRFLAERTGGTYSTLKVQPAELEDSGVYFCASSNRQGSLYGYTFGSGTRLTVV.

DNA of the CDR3: TGCGCCAGCAGCTTGGGTAACAGGGGTGGCTCCTACGAGCAGTACGTC. It specifies CASSLGNRGGSYEQYV. J is TRBJ2-7 and V is TRBV5-1; 7 nucleotides line up with TRBD1. Germline V gene data show CDR1 as SGHRS and CDR2 as YFSETQ. CDR3 length: 16 residues. J was trimmed by 0 bases and V by 0 bases; bases with no gene match: 6.

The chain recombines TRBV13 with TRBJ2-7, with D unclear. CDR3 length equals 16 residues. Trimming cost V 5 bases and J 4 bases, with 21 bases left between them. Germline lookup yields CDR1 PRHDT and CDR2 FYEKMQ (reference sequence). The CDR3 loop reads CASSRPGPLGTYEQYF. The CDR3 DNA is TGTGCCAGCAGCCGTCCTGGGCCCTTGGGTACGTACGAGCAGTACTTC.

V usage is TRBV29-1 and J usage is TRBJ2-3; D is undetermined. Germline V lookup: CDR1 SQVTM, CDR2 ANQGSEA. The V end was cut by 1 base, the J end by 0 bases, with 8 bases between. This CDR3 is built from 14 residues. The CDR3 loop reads CSVEATASTDTQYF. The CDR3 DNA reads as TGCAGCGTTGAAGCCACAGCTAGCACAGATACGCAGTATTTT.

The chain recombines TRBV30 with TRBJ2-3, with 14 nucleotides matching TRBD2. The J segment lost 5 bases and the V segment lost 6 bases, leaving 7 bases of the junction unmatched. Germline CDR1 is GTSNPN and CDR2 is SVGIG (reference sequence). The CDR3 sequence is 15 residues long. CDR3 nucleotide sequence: TGTGCCTGCAAACCGGGACTAGCGGGAGAAGATACGCAGTATTTT. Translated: CACKPGLAGEDTQYF.

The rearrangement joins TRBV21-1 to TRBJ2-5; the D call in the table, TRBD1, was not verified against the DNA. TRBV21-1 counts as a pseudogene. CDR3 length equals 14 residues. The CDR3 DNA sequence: TGTGCCAGCAGGGGACAGGCCATCCAAGAGACCCAGTACTTC. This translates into CASRGQAIQETQYF.

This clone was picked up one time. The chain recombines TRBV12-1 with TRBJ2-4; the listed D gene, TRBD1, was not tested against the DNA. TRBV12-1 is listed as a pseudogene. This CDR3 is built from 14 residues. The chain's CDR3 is CASSGQAWKNIQYF. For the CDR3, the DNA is TGTGCCAGCAGCGGACAGGCCTGGAAAAACATTCAGTACTTC.